A single sample gave rise to the 2 T cell receptor beta chains below, sequenced in a study of blood T cell repertoires in COVID-19. Sequencing was performed with immunoSEQ multiplex PCR; in TCRdb, only in-frame clones are kept and a portion is missing. Here the sample spans fewer than 85,000 clones, approximately 83% being singletons. Sequenced: peripheral blood. These receptors came from a man aged 30 to 45 with COVID-19, enrolled during active disease.

The gene calls are TRBV15 and TRBJ2-3; TRBD2 might be the D (6 bases). V lost 1 base, J lost 3 bases, and 11 bases lay in between. Germline CDR1 is LNHNV and CDR2 is YYDKDF (reference sequence). The CDR3 spans 15 residues. The CDR3 is CATSRAQGGTDTQYF. The DNA for the CDR3 is TGTGCCACCAGCAGAGCGCAGGGAGGAACAGATACGCAGTATTTT.

V and J are TRBV9 and TRBJ2-1, with no clear D. The germline gives CDR1 SGDLS, CDR2 YYNGEE. Trimming removed 4 bases from V and 0 bases from J, with 5 bases in between. The CDR3 consists of 13 residues. The CDR3 coding sequence is TGTGCCAGCAGCCCTAGCTCCTACAATGAGCAGTTCTTC. Residues: CASSPSSYNEQFF.